Presented here are 3 T cell receptor beta chains from one specimen sequenced in a study of post-analysis software for immune sequencing data. These TCRs are of unknown antigen specificity. Carried by the TCR beta cDNA libraries were unique molecular identifiers. TCRdb re-derived calls from the PCR reads in MiXCR, one entry per CDR3 protein. The table lists roughly 580,000 distinct CDR3 sequences, roughly 40% of them singletons, with 1.7% in the top ten. Regarding the study as a whole: Among a few TRBV segments more frequent in patients than controls were TRBV5-6, TRBV5-1 and TRBV20-1.

Sample: blood. These receptor sequences come from a girl aged 10-17 years with multiple sclerosis.

The gene calls are TRBV6-5 and TRBJ1-2; tentative D call: TRBD1 (5 bases). Trimming removed 0 bases from V and 6 bases from J, with 17 bases in between. The CDR3 is made up of 16 amino acids. The germline V gene encodes CDR1 MNHEY and CDR2 SVGAGI. As DNA, the CDR3 is TGTGCCAGCAGTTACTCGAGTATTGGCAGGGCCCATGGCTACACCTTC. Residues: CASSYSSIGRAHGYTF.

The V call is TRBV20-1, the J call TRBJ1-2; TRBD1 agrees at 10 bases. The germline gives CDR1 DFQATT, CDR2 SNEGSKA (reference sequence). The CDR3 consists of 15 residues. V shed 0 bases and J 3 bases; nucleotides not matched to a gene: 4. CDR3 sequence (DNA): TGCAGTGCTAGAGAGAGTGGGACAGGGGACTATGGCTACACCTTC. This sequence encodes CSARESGTGDYGYTF.

This clonotype came up a few times. CDR3 DNA: TGTGCCAGCAGTCCCACTGCCATGGGCGGGAGCTCCTACAATGAGCAGTTCTTC. Protein: CASSPTAMGGSSYNEQFF. This chain links TRBV12-3 or TRBV12-4 with TRBJ2-1; 7 bases fit TRBD2. Losses at the gene ends were 5 bases for V and 0 bases for J; bases not matched to a gene: 13. This CDR3 contains 18 residues.